This TCR beta chain was documented in a study of T cell clones after liver transplantation. Study at large: In this trial, immunosuppression withdrawal was attempted within 2 years of liver transplant. Study-wide results and limits: Low donor cell numbers restricted donor-reactive repertoire measurement in a couple of subjects.

Method: immunoSEQ multiplex PCR; TCRdb's copy keeps in-frame clones and lacks some. Altogether tens of thousands of clones are present, about nine tenths being singletons, with the ten largest covering under 3.5%. Concerning this clone: The antigen remains undetermined.

After removal of 3 bases from V and 2 bases from J, the junction contained 8 bases not matched to a gene. CDR3 size: 16 residues. CDR1 is LNHDA and CDR2 is SQIVND in the germline V gene (reference sequence). The sample was CD4+ T cells from blood, taken before liver transplant. This clonotype was obtained from a human donor who received a liver transplant. The gene calls are TRBV19 and TRBJ2-7; TRBD2 matches at 9 bases. The CDR3 sequence is CASSMREAGGAYEQYF. Written as DNA, the CDR3 is TGTGCCAGTAGTATGAGGGAAGCGGGAGGCGCCTACGAGCAGTACTTC.